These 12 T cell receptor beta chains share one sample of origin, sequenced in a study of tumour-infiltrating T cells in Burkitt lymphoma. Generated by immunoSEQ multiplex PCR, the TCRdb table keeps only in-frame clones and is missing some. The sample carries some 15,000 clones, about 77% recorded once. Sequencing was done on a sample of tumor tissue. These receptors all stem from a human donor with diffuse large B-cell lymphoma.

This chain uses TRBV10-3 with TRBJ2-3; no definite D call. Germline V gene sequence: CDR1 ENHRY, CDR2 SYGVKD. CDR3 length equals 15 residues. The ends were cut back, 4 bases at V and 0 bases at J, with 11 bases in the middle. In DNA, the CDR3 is TGTGCCATCAGTGGGGATCGATTAAGCACAGATACGCAGTATTTT. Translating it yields CAISGDRLSTDTQYF.

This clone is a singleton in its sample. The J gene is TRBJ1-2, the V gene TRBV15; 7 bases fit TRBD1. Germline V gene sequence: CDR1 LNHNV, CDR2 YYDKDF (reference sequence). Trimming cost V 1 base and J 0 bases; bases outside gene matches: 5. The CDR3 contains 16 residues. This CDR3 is CATSRGGTVTNYGYTF. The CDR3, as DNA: TGTGCCACCAGCAGAGGTGGGACAGTAACTAACTATGGCTACACCTTC.

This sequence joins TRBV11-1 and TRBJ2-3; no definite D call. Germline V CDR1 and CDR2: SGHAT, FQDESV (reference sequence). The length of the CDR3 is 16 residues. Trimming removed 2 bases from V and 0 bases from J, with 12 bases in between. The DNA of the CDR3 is TGTGCCAGCAGCTTAAGGCCTGGCACTAGCACAGATACGCAGTATTTT. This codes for CASSLRPGTSTDTQYF.

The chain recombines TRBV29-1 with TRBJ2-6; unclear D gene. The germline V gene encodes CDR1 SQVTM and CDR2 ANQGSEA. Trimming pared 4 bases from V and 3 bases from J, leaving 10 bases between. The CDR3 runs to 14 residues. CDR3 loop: CSVVFLVGANVLTF. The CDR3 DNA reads TGCAGCGTTGTGTTTTTAGTTGGGGCCAACGTCCTGACTTTC.

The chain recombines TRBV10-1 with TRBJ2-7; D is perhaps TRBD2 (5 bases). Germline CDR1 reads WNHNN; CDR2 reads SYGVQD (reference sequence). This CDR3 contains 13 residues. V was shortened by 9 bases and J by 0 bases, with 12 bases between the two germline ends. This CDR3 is CASRPGSSYEQYF. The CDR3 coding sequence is TGCGCCAGTCGGCCGGGGAGCTCCTACGAGCAGTACTTC.

The CDR3 sequence: CASSLKLNTEAFF. The CDR3 DNA is TGTGCCAGCAGCTTGAAACTCAACACTGAAGCTTTCTTT. This chain uses TRBV5-8 with TRBJ1-1; no reliable D call. V was clipped by 1 base and J by 2 bases, with 6 bases between them. This CDR3 is 13 amino acids long. Germline CDR1 SGHTS, CDR2 YDEGEE.

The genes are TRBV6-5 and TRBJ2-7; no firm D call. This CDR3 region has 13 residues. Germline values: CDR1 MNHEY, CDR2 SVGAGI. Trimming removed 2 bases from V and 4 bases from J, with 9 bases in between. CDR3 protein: CASSYSQSYEQYF. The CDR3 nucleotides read TGTGCCAGCAGTTACAGCCAGAGTTACGAGCAGTACTTC.

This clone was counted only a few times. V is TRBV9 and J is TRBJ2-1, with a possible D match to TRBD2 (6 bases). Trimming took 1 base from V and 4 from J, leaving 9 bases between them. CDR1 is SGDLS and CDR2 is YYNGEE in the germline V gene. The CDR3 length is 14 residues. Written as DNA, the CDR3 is TGTGCCAGCAGCGTAAGACTAGGTTACAATGAGCAGTTCTTC. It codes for CASSVRLGYNEQFF.

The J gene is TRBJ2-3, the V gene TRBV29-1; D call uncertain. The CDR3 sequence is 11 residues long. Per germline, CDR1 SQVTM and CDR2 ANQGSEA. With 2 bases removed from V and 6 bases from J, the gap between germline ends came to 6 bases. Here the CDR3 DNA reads TGCAGCGTTGAATGGTCGGATACGCAGTATTTT. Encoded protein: CSVEWSDTQYF.

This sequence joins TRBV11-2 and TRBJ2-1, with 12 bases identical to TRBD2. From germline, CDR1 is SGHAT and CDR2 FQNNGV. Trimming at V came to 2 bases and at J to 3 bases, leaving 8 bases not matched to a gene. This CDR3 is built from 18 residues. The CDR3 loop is CASSLYTPSGGDYNEQFF. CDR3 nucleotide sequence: TGTGCCAGCAGCTTATATACGCCTAGCGGGGGGGACTACAATGAGCAGTTCTTC.

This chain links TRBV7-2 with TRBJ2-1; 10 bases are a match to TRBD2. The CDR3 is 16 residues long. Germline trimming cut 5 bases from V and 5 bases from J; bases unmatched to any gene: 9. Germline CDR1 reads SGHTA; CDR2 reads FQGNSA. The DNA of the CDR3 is TGTGCCAGCAGCCCCTGGAGGCTAGCGGGAGACAATGAGCAGTTCTTC. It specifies CASSPWRLAGDNEQFF.

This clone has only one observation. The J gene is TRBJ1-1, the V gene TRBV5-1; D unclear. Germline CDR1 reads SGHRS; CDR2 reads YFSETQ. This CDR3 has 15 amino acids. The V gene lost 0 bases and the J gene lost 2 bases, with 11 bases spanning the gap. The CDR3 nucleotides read TGCGCCAGCAGCTTGGAGGGTTATACTAACACTGAAGCTTTCTTT. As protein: CASSLEGYTNTEAFF.